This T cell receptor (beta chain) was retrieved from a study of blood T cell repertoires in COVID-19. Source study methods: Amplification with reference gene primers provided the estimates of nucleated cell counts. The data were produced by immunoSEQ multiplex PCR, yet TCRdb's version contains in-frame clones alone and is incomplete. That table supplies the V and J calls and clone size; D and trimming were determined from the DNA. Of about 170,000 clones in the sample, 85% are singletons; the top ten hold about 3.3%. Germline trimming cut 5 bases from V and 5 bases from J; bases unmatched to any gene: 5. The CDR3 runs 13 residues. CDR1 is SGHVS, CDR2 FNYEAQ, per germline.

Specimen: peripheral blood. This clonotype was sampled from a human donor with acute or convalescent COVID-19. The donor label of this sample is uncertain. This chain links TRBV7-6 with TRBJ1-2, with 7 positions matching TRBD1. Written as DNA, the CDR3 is TGTGCCAGCAGCCAGGACAGGAATTATGGCTACACCTTC. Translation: CASSQDRNYGYTF.